Listed below are T cell receptor beta chains from one sample, sequenced in a study of Ad26.COV2.S vaccination and SARS-CoV-2 variants. Here immunoSEQ multiplex PCR was the method, and the copy in TCRdb shows in-frame clones only, minus some. Found here are 300,000 to 350,000 clones, roughly nine tenths of them singletons; the top ten hold over 5%. This sample comprised peripheral blood, obtained in a trial of Ad26.COV2.S vaccine versus placebo. Receptor source: a person aged 18-60 years who received the Ad26.COV2.S COVID-19 vaccine or a placebo. The CDR3 runs from the conserved cysteine through the conserved F or W. The order of the fields is clone size, V gene, J gene, D gene, CDR3 protein, CDR3 DNA. The D gene is left open where the match is weak. The size of a clone is reported for some rows only, either as once, few or many, or as a class for expanded clones.

clone_size: -
v_call: TRBV12-5
j_call: TRBJ2-6
d_call: -
cdr3_aa: CASAFAGANVLTF
cdr3_nt: TGTGCTAGTGCCTTCGCGGGGGCCAACGTCCTGACTTTC

clone_size: -
v_call: TRBV6-5
j_call: TRBJ1-4
d_call: -
cdr3_aa: CASSTIQGEKLFF
cdr3_nt: TGTGCCAGCAGCACGATACAGGGTGAAAAACTGTTTTTT

clone_size: -
v_call: TRBV5-1
j_call: TRBJ1-1
d_call: -
cdr3_aa: CASSPEGGTEAFF
cdr3_nt: TGCGCCAGCAGCCCCGAAGGGGGCACTGAAGCTTTCTTT

clone_size: -
v_call: TRBV5-1
j_call: TRBJ2-2
d_call: -
cdr3_aa: CASSLRTDTGELFF
cdr3_nt: TGCGCCAGCAGCTTACGGACAGACACCGGGGAGCTGTTTTTT

clone_size: -
v_call: TRBV24-1
j_call: TRBJ2-2
d_call: -
cdr3_aa: CATSEPNTGELFF
cdr3_nt: TGTGCCACCTCAGAACCGAACACCGGGGAGCTGTTTTTT

clone_size: -
v_call: TRBV7-2
j_call: TRBJ2-2
d_call: TRBD1
cdr3_aa: CASSPRQGSTGELFF
cdr3_nt: TGTGCCAGCAGCCCCCGACAGGGAAGCACCGGGGAGCTGTTTTTT

clone_size: -
v_call: TRBV20-1
j_call: TRBJ1-1
d_call: -
cdr3_aa: CSASMYTEAFF
cdr3_nt: TGCAGTGCTAGCATGTACACTGAAGCTTTCTTT

clone_size: -
v_call: TRBV2
j_call: TRBJ2-7
d_call: -
cdr3_aa: CASSESGWEQYF
cdr3_nt: TGTGCCAGCAGTGAATCGGGGTGGGAGCAGTACTTC

clone_size: -
v_call: TRBV18
j_call: TRBJ2-2
d_call: -
cdr3_aa: CASSPFRESGGELFF
cdr3_nt: TGTGCCAGCTCACCGTTCCGGGAGTCGGGTGGGGAGCTGTTTTTT

clone_size: -
v_call: TRBV6-5
j_call: TRBJ1-1
d_call: -
cdr3_aa: CASSLDGKTEAFF
cdr3_nt: TGTGCCAGCAGTTTGGACGGTAAGACTGAAGCTTTCTTT

clone_size: once
v_call: TRBV3-1/TRBV3-2
j_call: TRBJ2-3
d_call: -
cdr3_aa: CASSQGGSATDTQYF
cdr3_nt: TGTGCCAGCAGCCAAGGGGGGTCGGCTACAGATACGCAGTATTTT

clone_size: -
v_call: TRBV11-3
j_call: TRBJ2-5
d_call: TRBD1
cdr3_aa: CASSSTGTASKETQYF
cdr3_nt: TGTGCCAGCAGCTCGACCGGGACAGCAAGTAAAGAGACCCAGTACTTC

clone_size: -
v_call: TRBV19
j_call: TRBJ1-2
d_call: -
cdr3_aa: CASSPGVGYTF
cdr3_nt: TGTGCCAGTAGTCCGGGGGTGGGCTACACCTTC

clone_size: -
v_call: TRBV5-1
j_call: TRBJ1-1
d_call: -
cdr3_aa: CASSSGTPNTEAFF
cdr3_nt: TGCGCCAGCAGCAGCGGGACACCGAACACTGAAGCTTTCTTT

clone_size: -
v_call: TRBV5-1
j_call: TRBJ1-2
d_call: -
cdr3_aa: CASSLDGNYGYTF
cdr3_nt: TGCGCCAGCAGCTTGGACGGAAACTATGGCTACACCTTC

clone_size: -
v_call: TRBV10-2
j_call: TRBJ2-2
d_call: -
cdr3_aa: CASSTSGGRSGELFF
cdr3_nt: TGCGCCAGCAGTACATCCGGGGGCCGGTCCGGGGAGCTGTTTTTT

clone_size: -
v_call: TRBV28
j_call: TRBJ1-1
d_call: -
cdr3_aa: CASTHYVGTEAFF
cdr3_nt: TGTGCCAGCACCCACTACGTGGGAACTGAAGCTTTCTTT

clone_size: -
v_call: TRBV4-3
j_call: TRBJ2-2
d_call: -
cdr3_aa: CASSQGSGLLTGELFF
cdr3_nt: TGCGCCAGCAGCCAAGGATCGGGGCTCCTCACCGGGGAGCTGTTTTTT

clone_size: few
v_call: TRBV30
j_call: TRBJ1-2
d_call: -
cdr3_aa: CAWRPGSNYGYTF
cdr3_nt: TGTGCCTGGAGACCCGGATCGAACTATGGCTACACCTTC

clone_size: once
v_call: TRBV4-3
j_call: TRBJ2-4
d_call: TRBD2
cdr3_aa: CASSQGRRGATRDRAKNIQYF
cdr3_nt: TGCGCCAGCAGCCAAGGACGGCGGGGGGCCACGAGAGACCGAGCCAAAAACATTCAGTACTTC

clone_size: -
v_call: TRBV12-3/TRBV12-4
j_call: TRBJ2-3
d_call: -
cdr3_aa: CASSLVTTDTQYF
cdr3_nt: TGTGCCAGCAGTTTAGTGACGACAGATACGCAGTATTTT

clone_size: -
v_call: TRBV28
j_call: TRBJ1-1
d_call: TRBD1
cdr3_aa: CASSYRGYEAFF
cdr3_nt: TGTGCCAGCAGCTACAGGGGCTACGAGGCTTTCTTT

clone_size: -
v_call: TRBV18
j_call: TRBJ2-5
d_call: -
cdr3_aa: CASSPGSTAGFQETQYF
cdr3_nt: TGTGCCAGCTCACCAGGTAGCACGGCTGGCTTTCAAGAGACCCAGTACTTC

clone_size: -
v_call: TRBV7-2
j_call: TRBJ2-5
d_call: TRBD1
cdr3_aa: CASSFRGQGVSETQYF
cdr3_nt: TGTGCCAGCAGCTTCCGGGGACAGGGTGTTTCGGAGACCCAGTACTTC

clone_size: once
v_call: TRBV18
j_call: TRBJ2-7
d_call: -
cdr3_aa: CASSRRGTGTTHEQYF
cdr3_nt: TGTGCCAGTTCCAGACGCGGAACCGGGACAACCCACGAGCAGTACTTC

clone_size: -
v_call: TRBV4-1
j_call: TRBJ1-6
d_call: TRBD1
cdr3_aa: CASSPPIGTGDSPLHF
cdr3_nt: TGCGCCAGCAGCCCGCCAATCGGGACAGGGGATTCACCCCTCCACTTT

clone_size: once
v_call: TRBV29-1
j_call: TRBJ1-1
d_call: -
cdr3_aa: CSVGRGVFSPNTEAFF
cdr3_nt: TGCAGCGTGGGGAGAGGGGTCTTTTCCCCGAACACTGAAGCTTTCTTT

clone_size: -
v_call: TRBV11-3
j_call: TRBJ1-1
d_call: -
cdr3_aa: CASSLDGLTGLNTEAFF
cdr3_nt: TGTGCCAGCAGCTTAGATGGGCTTACAGGGTTAAACACTGAAGCTTTCTTT

clone_size: -
v_call: TRBV6-5
j_call: TRBJ2-7
d_call: -
cdr3_aa: CASSPGSLGTYEQYF
cdr3_nt: TGTGCCAGCAGCCCCGGGAGCCTCGGTACCTACGAGCAGTACTTC

clone_size: -
v_call: TRBV3-1/TRBV3-2
j_call: TRBJ2-1
d_call: TRBD2
cdr3_aa: CASWDGGANNEQFF
cdr3_nt: TGTGCCAGCTGGGACGGGGGGGCCAACAATGAGCAGTTCTTC

clone_size: once
v_call: TRBV15
j_call: TRBJ1-2
d_call: TRBD1
cdr3_aa: CATSSLQGDYGYTF
cdr3_nt: TGTGCCACCAGCAGTTTACAGGGGGACTATGGCTACACCTTC

clone_size: -
v_call: TRBV3-1/TRBV3-2
j_call: TRBJ1-2
d_call: -
cdr3_aa: CASSLEGGATDGYTF
cdr3_nt: TGTGCCAGCAGCCTCGAGGGGGGGGCTACGGATGGCTACACCTTC

clone_size: -
v_call: TRBV10-1
j_call: TRBJ2-3
d_call: -
cdr3_aa: CASSRDLSADTQYF
cdr3_nt: TGCGCCAGCAGCCGGGACTTAAGCGCAGATACGCAGTATTTT

clone_size: -
v_call: TRBV11-3
j_call: TRBJ2-1
d_call: TRBD2
cdr3_aa: CASSLIGLAGLNEQFF
cdr3_nt: TGTGCCAGCAGTTTAATAGGACTAGCGGGCCTCAATGAGCAGTTCTTC

clone_size: -
v_call: TRBV9
j_call: TRBJ2-2
d_call: TRBD2
cdr3_aa: CASSVLAGPGTGELFF
cdr3_nt: TGTGCCAGCAGCGTCCTAGCGGGTCCGGGCACCGGGGAGCTGTTTTTT

clone_size: -
v_call: TRBV27
j_call: TRBJ2-3
d_call: -
cdr3_aa: CASSLNKGIGPDTQYF
cdr3_nt: TGTGCCAGCAGCCTAAATAAGGGGATCGGCCCAGATACGCAGTATTTT

clone_size: -
v_call: TRBV19
j_call: TRBJ1-1
d_call: -
cdr3_aa: CASMLTGGGNTEAFF
cdr3_nt: TGTGCCAGTATGCTAACAGGAGGCGGGAACACTGAAGCTTTCTTT

clone_size: -
v_call: TRBV7-2
j_call: TRBJ1-1
d_call: -
cdr3_aa: CASSLAGVVSEAFF
cdr3_nt: TGTGCCAGCAGCTTAGCGGGGGTAGTTTCTGAAGCTTTCTTT

clone_size: -
v_call: TRBV7-9
j_call: TRBJ1-2
d_call: -
cdr3_aa: CASSFPRSNYGYTF
cdr3_nt: TGTGCCAGCAGCTTCCCGCGCTCTAACTATGGCTACACCTTC

clone_size: -
v_call: TRBV4-3
j_call: TRBJ1-1
d_call: -
cdr3_aa: CASSPGLLTEAFF
cdr3_nt: TGCGCCAGCAGCCCGGGACTGCTCACTGAAGCTTTCTTT

clone_size: -
v_call: TRBV5-1
j_call: TRBJ1-3
d_call: -
cdr3_aa: CASSPQDSGNTIYF
cdr3_nt: TGCGCCAGCAGCCCCCAGGACTCTGGAAACACCATATATTTT

clone_size: once
v_call: TRBV19
j_call: TRBJ1-2
d_call: -
cdr3_aa: CASSIEWAGAHYGYTF
cdr3_nt: TGTGCCAGTAGTATAGAATGGGCAGGGGCTCACTATGGCTACACCTTC

clone_size: -
v_call: TRBV5-5
j_call: TRBJ2-5
d_call: TRBD2
cdr3_aa: CASSLEGLAGGAETQYF
cdr3_nt: TGTGCCAGCAGCTTGGAGGGACTAGCGGGAGGGGCAGAGACCCAGTACTTC

clone_size: -
v_call: TRBV7-9
j_call: TRBJ2-1
d_call: -
cdr3_aa: CASSQTDKDYNEQFF
cdr3_nt: TGTGCCAGCAGCCAGACGGACAAGGATTACAATGAGCAGTTCTTC

clone_size: -
v_call: TRBV7-9
j_call: TRBJ1-1
d_call: -
cdr3_aa: CASSLKGGNTEAFF
cdr3_nt: TGTGCCAGCAGCTTAAAAGGGGGGAACACTGAAGCTTTCTTT

clone_size: -
v_call: TRBV28
j_call: TRBJ2-7
d_call: TRBD1
cdr3_aa: CASSQVGQGVYEQYF
cdr3_nt: TGTGCCAGCAGTCAAGTCGGACAGGGTGTCTACGAGCAGTACTTC

clone_size: -
v_call: TRBV6-1
j_call: TRBJ2-5
d_call: TRBD2
cdr3_aa: CASSDPGGPRETQYF
cdr3_nt: TGTGCCAGCAGTGACCCGGGGGGGCCGCGGGAGACCCAGTACTTC

clone_size: -
v_call: TRBV6-1
j_call: TRBJ2-1
d_call: TRBD2
cdr3_aa: CASSSGGAGGNEQFF
cdr3_nt: TGTGCCAGCAGTTCCGGGGGAGCGGGAGGGAATGAGCAGTTCTTC

clone_size: -
v_call: TRBV4-1
j_call: TRBJ2-2
d_call: -
cdr3_aa: CASSQDPLAGLSSNTGELFF
cdr3_nt: TGCGCCAGCAGCCAAGACCCTCTGGCAGGCCTAAGTTCGAACACCGGGGAGCTGTTTTTT

clone_size: -
v_call: TRBV6-5
j_call: TRBJ2-7
d_call: TRBD2
cdr3_aa: CASSYSGVEFYEQYF
cdr3_nt: TGTGCCAGCAGTTACAGCGGGGTAGAGTTCTACGAGCAGTACTTC

clone_size: -
v_call: TRBV7-9
j_call: TRBJ2-1
d_call: TRBD2
cdr3_aa: CASSRIAGVGNEQFF
cdr3_nt: TGTGCCAGCAGCCGAATAGCGGGAGTCGGTAATGAGCAGTTCTTC

clone_size: -
v_call: TRBV7-9
j_call: TRBJ1-1
d_call: -
cdr3_aa: CASSLAGPNTEAFF
cdr3_nt: TGTGCCAGCAGCTTGGCGGGCCCGAACACTGAAGCTTTCTTT

clone_size: -
v_call: TRBV19
j_call: TRBJ2-7
d_call: -
cdr3_aa: CASSLGGREQYF
cdr3_nt: TGTGCCAGTAGTCTGGGGGGGCGAGAGCAGTACTTC

clone_size: -
v_call: TRBV19
j_call: TRBJ1-1
d_call: -
cdr3_aa: CASSIEGGGTEAFF
cdr3_nt: TGTGCCAGTAGTATAGAGGGTGGCGGCACTGAAGCTTTCTTT

clone_size: -
v_call: TRBV6-5
j_call: TRBJ2-5
d_call: -
cdr3_aa: CASSYSGGQQETQYF
cdr3_nt: TGTGCCAGCAGTTACTCGGGAGGACAGCAAGAGACCCAGTACTTC

clone_size: -
v_call: TRBV5-1
j_call: TRBJ1-5
d_call: -
cdr3_aa: CASSQDGSNQPQHF
cdr3_nt: TGCGCCAGCAGCCAGGACGGTAGCAATCAGCCCCAGCATTTT

clone_size: -
v_call: TRBV11-3
j_call: TRBJ2-1
d_call: -
cdr3_aa: CASSLDFRAVREFF
cdr3_nt: TGTGCCAGCAGCTTAGATTTTAGAGCAGTCCGGGAGTTCTTC

clone_size: once
v_call: TRBV2
j_call: TRBJ1-4
d_call: -
cdr3_aa: CASSLQVNEKLFF
cdr3_nt: TGTGCCAGCAGCTTACAGGTTAATGAAAAACTGTTTTTT

clone_size: -
v_call: TRBV3-1/TRBV3-2
j_call: TRBJ2-1
d_call: TRBD2
cdr3_aa: CASSQDAGLAGREQFF
cdr3_nt: TGTGCCAGCAGCCAAGATGCGGGACTAGCGGGGAGAGAGCAGTTCTTC

clone_size: once
v_call: TRBV7-7
j_call: TRBJ2-6
d_call: -
cdr3_aa: CASSKGSATKSGHVLTF
cdr3_nt: TGTGCCAGCAGCAAAGGGAGTGCCACAAAGTCGGGCCACGTCCTGACTTTC